Presented here are 14 T cell receptor beta chains from one specimen sequenced in a study of cytomegalovirus exposure and HLA in healthy donors. The primer mix had 60 Vbeta and 13 Jbeta primers. Some clones are missing from TCRdb's copy, which holds only in-frame ones; the method was immunoSEQ multiplex PCR. The sample holds more than 45,000 clones, 72% seen once. Sequenced sample: PBMCs. The receptors were sampled from a man younger than 40 in good health and CMV-seronegative.

The chain is built from TRBV9 and TRBJ2-3; a possible D gene is TRBD1 (5 bases). Trimming pared 6 bases from V and 4 bases from J, leaving 12 bases between. This CDR3 is 13 amino acids long. CDR1 SGDLS and CDR2 YYNGEE come from the germline V gene. CDR3 protein: CASNKGLPDTQYF. The CDR3 nucleotides are TGTGCCAGCAATAAGGGGTTGCCAGATACGCAGTATTTT.

The V call is TRBV2, the J call TRBJ2-7; TRBD1 matches at 8 bases. Germline V gene lookup returns CDR1 SNHLY and CDR2 FYNNEI. V dropped 2 bases and J dropped 0; count of bases not matched to a gene: 3. CDR3 length equals 15 residues. The CDR3 protein is CASSELDRVSYEQYF. CDR3 in DNA: TGTGCCAGCAGTGAATTGGACAGGGTCTCCTACGAGCAGTACTTC.

This clone occurred a few times. V is TRBV6-6 and J is TRBJ2-7; 8 positions match TRBD1. After removal of 2 bases from V and 2 bases from J, the junction contained 5 bases not matched to a gene. Germline V gene data show CDR1 as MNHNY and CDR2 as SVGAGI (reference sequence). The CDR3 is 15 residues long. The CDR3 nucleotides are TGTGCCAGCAGTTACCGACCGGGACAGGCCTACGAGCAGTACTTC. Its translation is CASSYRPGQAYEQYF.

The chain employs TRBV5-1 and TRBJ1-1, with 7 positions matching TRBD1. Unmatched junction bases numbered 6, after V lost 4 bases and J lost 0 bases. Germline CDR1 SGHRS, CDR2 YFSETQ. The CDR3 extends over 15 amino acids. CDR3 nucleotides: TGCGCCAGCAGCCCAGGGGGTTACATGAACACTGAAGCTTTCTTT. Amino acids: CASSPGGYMNTEAFF.

This clone was counted only a few times. The chain joins TRBV5-1 to TRBJ1-4, with TRBD1 matching 9 bases. With V trimmed by 4 bases and J by 8 bases, 12 bases remained unmatched. The CDR3 is made up of 16 amino acids. Germline-derived CDR1 and CDR2 are SGHRS and YFSETQ. Here the CDR3 reads CASSPKGQGIGEKLFF. CDR3 coding DNA: TGCGCCAGCAGCCCCAAGGGACAGGGAATAGGGGAAAAACTGTTTTTT.

J is TRBJ2-7 and V is TRBV27; D gene ambiguous. V gave up 0 bases and J gave up 3 bases, with 9 bases separating them. The CDR3 runs to 14 residues. The V gene's germline CDR1 is MNHEY and CDR2 SMNVEV (reference sequence). The CDR3 reads CASSLSERGYEQYF. The CDR3 nucleotides are TGTGCCAGCAGTTTATCCGAGCGTGGCTACGAGCAGTACTTC.

V gene TRBV2 combines with J gene TRBJ2-1; no definite D call. Trimming pared 4 bases from V and 0 bases from J, leaving 10 bases between. Germline V lookup: CDR1 SNHLY, CDR2 FYNNEI. CDR3 length: 15 amino acids. CDR3 bases: TGTGCCAGCAGTGGTACTCTGAGCTCCTACAATGAGCAGTTCTTC. It is translated as CASSGTLSSYNEQFF. The whole variable domain, filled in from reference TRBV2 and TRBJ2-1, reads EPEVTQTPSHQVTQMGQEVILRCVPISNHLYFYWYRQILGQKVEFLVSFYNNEISEKSEIFDDQFSVERPDGSNFTLKIRSTKLEDSAMYFCASSGTLSSYNEQFFGPGTRLTVL.

This clone was recorded only once. V usage is TRBV5-1 and J usage is TRBJ2-7; perhaps TRBD1 as D (7 bases). Trimming shortened V by 0 bases and J by 4 bases, and 14 bases separated the two germline ends. CDR1 is SGHRS, CDR2 YFSETQ, per germline. CDR3 length: 15 residues. The DNA of the CDR3 is TGCGCCAGCAGCTTGGAACCAGGGGGGACTTACGAGCAGTACTTC. It yields the protein CASSLEPGGTYEQYF.

V is TRBV6-4 and J is TRBJ2-1; TRBD2 matches 11 bases. Germline CDR1 is MRHNA and CDR2 is SNTAGT. Trimming removed 6 bases from V and 5 bases from J; junction bases left unmatched: 9. The CDR3 spans 16 residues. CDR3 coding DNA: TGTGCCAGCAGCTTGACCGGGACTAGCGGAGACAATGAGCAGTTCTTC. It specifies CASSLTGTSGDNEQFF.

The chain employs TRBV4-2 and TRBJ2-2; tentatively, D is TRBD2 (6 bases). In germline, CDR1 is LGHNA, CDR2 YNFKEQ. The CDR3 is 19 amino acids. The V and J ends lost 4 bases and 2 bases respectively, with 23 bases between them. The DNA for the CDR3 is TGTGCCAGCAGCCCCGGACCTGGGACTCCCCCCCACAACACCGGGGAGCTGTTTTTT. Protein sequence: CASSPGPGTPPHNTGELFF.

V and J are TRBV6-4 and TRBJ1-5; possibly TRBD1 for D (5 bases). V was pared by 3 bases and J by 3 bases, with 9 bases between. The length of the CDR3 is 14 residues. Per germline, CDR1 MRHNA and CDR2 SNTAGT. The CDR3 DNA follows: TGTGCCAGCAGTGAACAGGCGGACAATCAGCCCCAGCATTTT. Translating gives CASSEQADNQPQHF.

The V gene is TRBV2, the J gene TRBJ1-1; D is possibly TRBD1 (6 bases). The germline gives CDR1 SNHLY, CDR2 FYNNEI. Trimming left V 8 bases short and J 1 base short, with 17 bases between. The CDR3 totals 15 residues. For the CDR3, the DNA is TGTGCCAGCGAAATCATGGGGACACGGAACACTGAAGCTTTCTTT. Its translation is CASEIMGTRNTEAFF.

As for this clone: A read error may produce the germline difference seen at one junction end. The chain couples TRBV7-9 to TRBJ1-2; D is perhaps TRBD1 (5 bases). Per germline, CDR1 SEHNR and CDR2 FQNEAQ (reference sequence). CDR3 length equals 15 residues. CDR3 coding DNA: TGTACCAGCAGCGGAATTACAGGCGGTAGCTATGGCTACACCTTC. Translating gives CTSSGITGGSYGYTF. Variable domain in full (rest from reference TRBV7-9 and TRBJ1-2): DTGVSQNPRHKITKRGQNVTFRCDPISEHNRLYWYRQTLGQGPEFLTYFQNEAQLEKSRLLSDRFSAERPKGSFSTLEIQRTEQGDSAMYLCTSSGITGGSYGYTFGSGTRLTVV.

The J gene is TRBJ2-7, the V gene TRBV30; 10 nucleotides agree with TRBD2. V was pared by 2 bases and J by 2 bases, with 0 bases of the junction left unmatched. The CDR3 sequence is 13 residues long. Germline CDR1 reads GTSNPN; CDR2 reads SVGIG (reference sequence). This CDR3 reads CAWSLAGAYEQYF. The CDR3, as DNA: TGTGCCTGGAGTCTAGCGGGGGCCTACGAGCAGTACTTC.